This T cell receptor (beta chain) is drawn from a study of blood T cell repertoires in COVID-19. The wider study: Italy, Spain and the United States were the sources of the convalescent and acute COVID-19 samples. T cells, B-cell-depleted T cells, or PBMCs supplied cDNA or gDNA.

Authors' data handling: Quantification of nucleated cells was approximated via reference gene primer amplification. The data were produced by immunoSEQ multiplex PCR, yet TCRdb's version contains in-frame clones alone and is incomplete. The D gene and trimming were derived from the DNA, and the V and J assignments and clone size from that table. The sample consists of about 100,000 clones, approximately 84% of them appearing once. In its sample, this clone was seen once. The germline gives CDR1 WSHSY, CDR2 SAAADI. The CDR3 sequence is 14 residues long. V dropped 9 bases and J dropped 0; count of bases not matched to a gene: 5.

The chain couples TRBV10-2 to TRBJ1-5; TRBD1 aligns across 7 bases. Sequencing input: peripheral blood. This TCR was recovered from a young man in a cohort sampled during active COVID-19. The CDR3 sequence: CASRQGYSNQPQHF. CDR3 DNA sequence: TGCGCCAGTCGACAGGGTTATAGCAATCAGCCCCAGCATTTT.